These T cell receptor beta chains were read from a single sample in a study of beta chain features in type 1 diabetes. Assay used: immunoSEQ multiplex PCR; TCRdb lists only in-frame clones, some missing. The data show hundreds of thousands of clones, with over 7.5% seen just once and 0.03% to 0.035% held by the top ten. Sequenced input: naive CD4+ T cells from blood. These receptors all stem from a woman between 18 and 30 years old in good health. Both conserved end residues are part of each CDR3. A D gene is named only where the DNA matches it firmly. Only part of the rows carry a size: once, few, many, or a class if the clone is expanded.

J gene | D gene | V gene | clone size | CDR3 protein | CDR3 DNA
TRBJ1-4 | TRBD1 | TRBV27 | few | CASSTDRGPNEKLFF | TGTGCCAGCAGTACCGACAGGGGGCCTAATGAAAAACTGTTTTTT
TRBJ2-1 | TRBD2 | TRBV6-5 | - | CASSPSGRLYEQFF | TGTGCCAGCAGCCCTAGCGGGAGGCTTTATGAGCAGTTCTTC
TRBJ2-7 | TRBD2 | TRBV6-5 | few | CASSSGLAGGHEQYF | TGTGCCAGCAGTTCGGGACTAGCGGGAGGCCACGAGCAGTACTTC
TRBJ1-5 | - | TRBV19 | few | CASKSASYRGQPQHF | TGTGCCAGTAAAAGCGCATCTTACCGAGGTCAGCCCCAGCATTTT
TRBJ2-6 | TRBD1 | TRBV19 | - | CASSIAGQDLFPNVLTF | TGTGCCAGTAGTATAGCAGGACAGGACCTTTTCCCCAACGTCCTGACTTTC
TRBJ2-7 | - | TRBV5-1 | - | CASSRGGTYYEQYF | TGCGCCAGCAGTAGGGGGGGTACCTATTACGAGCAGTACTTC
TRBJ2-7 | TRBD2 | TRBV23-1 | many | CARGSVGGTYEQYF | TGCGCCAGAGGATCAGTGGGAGGGACCTACGAGCAGTACTTC
TRBJ1-1 | - | TRBV5-1 | few | CASSLDPDRVNTEAFF | TGCGCCAGCAGCTTGGACCCCGACAGAGTGAACACTGAAGCTTTCTTT
TRBJ1-4 | - | TRBV30 | few | CAWSWRGGEKLFF | TGTGCCTGGAGTTGGAGGGGAGGTGAAAAACTGTTTTTT
TRBJ1-1 | - | TRBV5-1 | few | CASSLRGTEAFF | TGCGCCAGCAGCTTGCGGGGCACTGAAGCTTTCTTT
TRBJ2-7 | - | TRBV5-4 | few | CASSLRADSYEQYF | TGTGCCAGCAGCTTAAGAGCAGACTCCTACGAGCAGTACTTC
TRBJ1-6 | - | TRBV30 | - | CAGGSDSGRADSPLHF | TGTGCCGGAGGATCGGACAGCGGCCGTGCCGATTCACCCCTCCACTTT
TRBJ2-5 | TRBD2 | TRBV5-1 | few | CASSLLPSGVTKETQYF | TGCGCCAGCAGCTTGTTGCCTAGCGGGGTCACAAAAGAGACCCAGTACTTC
TRBJ1-1 | - | TRBV7-9 | few | CASSLMGTGDTEAFF | TGTGCCAGCAGCTTGATGGGGACGGGGGACACTGAAGCTTTCTTT
TRBJ1-3 | TRBD1 | TRBV7-3 | few | CASSLTGFSSGNTIYF | TGTGCCAGCAGCTTGACAGGGTTCAGCTCTGGAAACACCATATATTTT
TRBJ2-7 | TRBD2 | TRBV18 | - | CASSPRGTSGSHEQYF | TGTGCCAGCTCACCACGGGGGACTAGCGGGAGCCACGAGCAGTACTTC
TRBJ2-3 | - | TRBV9 | few | CASSVVGASVYTDTQYF | TGTGCCAGCAGCGTAGTCGGGGCTAGCGTGTACACAGATACGCAGTATTTT
TRBJ1-5 | TRBD1 | TRBV6-5 | few | CASRAPGGDQPQHF | TGTGCCAGCAGGGCTCCAGGGGGTGATCAGCCCCAGCATTTT
TRBJ2-1 | - | TRBV7-6 | few | CASSSRRRDNEQFF | TGTGCCAGCAGCTCTCGGAGGAGGGATAATGAGCAGTTCTTC
TRBJ1-1 | - | TRBV6-5 | - | CASRALFRDTEAFF | TGTGCCAGCAGGGCCCTTTTCCGGGACACTGAAGCTTTCTTT
TRBJ2-1 | TRBD1 | TRBV25-1 | few | CASSESQGANNEQFF | TGTGCCAGCAGTGAATCGCAGGGGGCCAACAATGAGCAGTTCTTC